The source of this TCR beta chain is a study of blood T cell repertoires in COVID-19. Study-level background: The cDNA or gDNA used as material had been derived from T cells, B-cell-depleted T cells, or PBMCs.

The CDR3 runs to 15 residues. The germline V gene has CDR1 LGHNT and CDR2 FRNRAP. Trimming took 4 bases from V and 4 from J; bases not matched to a gene: 5. Libraries were prepared by immunoSEQ multiplex PCR; TCRdb keeps only in-frame clonotypes and omits some of them. The repertoire has about 170,000 clones, roughly 84% of them found once; the top ten carry about 14%. The TCR was taken from a woman in her seventies with COVID-19, enrolled during active disease. Specimen: peripheral blood. The genes are TRBV12-5 and TRBJ1-5, with TRBD1 matching 9 bases. The chain's CDR3 is CASGSAGTGNQPQHF. DNA for the CDR3: TGTGCTAGTGGTTCCGCCGGGACAGGGAATCAGCCCCAGCATTTT.